These 27 T cell receptor beta chains came from one sample sequenced in a study of identical twins. TCRdb processed the 5' RACE reads anew with MiXCR; each CDR3 protein has one entry. The repertoire holds hundreds of thousands of distinct CDR3 sequences, with 8.6% as singletons. The data also belong to a second study, concerning yellow fever vaccine responses in identical twins.

Sequenced sample: PBMCs. The receptors stem from a young woman in good health.

This clonotype has at least ten counts. This chain joins TRBV29-1 and TRBJ2-5; 8 bases line up with TRBD1. The CDR3 spans 15 residues. Per the germline V gene, CDR1 is SQVTM and CDR2 is ANQGSEA. V trimming: 4 bases; J trimming: 5 bases; junction bases outside the gene matches: 12. CDR3 coding DNA: TGCAGCGTTGCAGGGGGACAGGTCGGAATCGAGACCCAGTACTTC. It is translated as CSVAGGQVGIETQYF.

The chain has TRBV5-6 and TRBJ2-3; TRBD1 matches 12 bases. This CDR3 is built from 17 residues. Germline assignment: CDR1 SGHDT and CDR2 YYEEEE. The trim removed 3 bases at V and 3 bases at J, leaving 8 bases unmatched. CDR3 region: CASSSLRDRGLTDTQYF. The CDR3 region has the DNA TGTGCCAGCAGCTCGCTCCGGGACAGGGGGCTTACAGATACGCAGTATTTT.

V is TRBV6-2 or TRBV6-3 and J is TRBJ2-5, with D maybe TRBD1 (6 bases). V lost 9 bases to trimming and J lost 2 bases, with 13 bases between them. This CDR3 contains 13 residues. Germline values: CDR1 MNHEY, CDR2 SVGEGT. CDR3 in DNA: TGTGCCAGAACCATGACAGGACAAGAGACCCAGTACTTC. Protein: CARTMTGQETQYF.

This clonotype turned up a few times. The chain couples TRBV2 to TRBJ2-7, with D unclear. The CDR3 extends over 11 amino acids. Trimming removed 7 bases at V and 6 bases at J, with 10 bases between. Germline CDR1 reads SNHLY; CDR2 reads FYNNEI. As DNA, the CDR3 is TGTGCCAGCACCTTGGCCCCCGAGCAGTACTTC. Translation: CASTLAPEQYF.

The rearrangement joins TRBV11-2 to TRBJ2-7; the D is unclear. V shed 0 bases and J shed 0 bases, with 15 bases lying between them. CDR3 length: 17 residues. Germline V lookup: CDR1 SGHAT, CDR2 FQNNGV. The chain's CDR3 is CASSLDPHRWSSYEQYF. CDR3 sequence (DNA): TGTGCCAGCAGCTTAGATCCCCATCGGTGGAGCTCCTACGAGCAGTACTTC.

The V gene is TRBV5-1, the J gene TRBJ2-1; 9 bases agree with TRBD1. Trimming took 3 bases from V and 6 from J; bases not matched to a gene: 7. The CDR3 is 15 residues long. CDR1 is SGHRS, CDR2 YFSETQ, per germline. The CDR3 DNA sequence: TGCGCCAGCAGCTCGAGGACAGGGGCGACCAATGAGCAGTTCTTC. Translating gives CASSSRTGATNEQFF.

This chain links TRBV6-1 with TRBJ2-2, with D possibly matching TRBD1 (5 bases). The V gene lost 7 bases and the J gene lost 7 bases, with 19 bases spanning the gap. The CDR3 extends over 15 amino acids. The germline gives CDR1 MNHNS, CDR2 SASEGT. The DNA for the CDR3 is TGTGCCAGCACCCTAGAAGGGGATTATAGCGGGGAGCTGTTTTTT. It translates to CASTLEGDYSGELFF.

This clonotype was detected only a few times. The chain combines TRBV7-9 with TRBJ2-5; D is undetermined. CDR3 size: 13 residues. Germline V gives CDR1 SEHNR, CDR2 FQNEAQ (reference sequence). Trimming cost V 4 bases and J 5 bases, with 11 bases left between them. CDR3 sequence: CASSSASWETQYF. CDR3 DNA sequence: TGTGCCAGCAGCTCAGCCAGCTGGGAGACCCAGTACTTC.

There are many counts of this clonotype. This chain uses TRBV15 with TRBJ2-1; unclear D gene. Germline assignment: CDR1 LNHNV and CDR2 YYDKDF (reference sequence). The CDR3 is 11 residues long. Between the trimmed V and J ends, which lost 0 bases and 9 bases, there was a span of 3 bases. The CDR3 is CATSREREQFF. CDR3 coding DNA: TGTGCCACCAGCAGAGAACGTGAGCAGTTCTTC.

V usage is TRBV7-9 and J usage is TRBJ2-5; 12 bases are a match to TRBD2. CDR1 is SEHNR, CDR2 FQNEAQ, per germline (reference sequence). The CDR3 is made up of 16 amino acids. V lost 2 bases, J lost 1 base, and 2 bases stayed unmatched. CDR3 DNA: TGTGCCAGCAGCTTAACTAGCGGGAGGAGCCAAGAGACCCAGTACTTC. Translated: CASSLTSGRSQETQYF. Full variable domain (remainder filled in from reference TRBV7-9 and TRBJ2-5): DTGVSQNPRHKITKRGQNVTFRCDPISEHNRLYWYRQTLGQGPEFLTYFQNEAQLEKSRLLSDRFSAERPKGSFSTLEIQRTEQGDSAMYLCASSLTSGRSQETQYFGPGTRLLVL.

This clonotype was seen repeatedly, ten times or more. J is TRBJ1-1 and V is TRBV20-1, with 9 bases that match TRBD1. Germline loops: CDR1 DFQATT, CDR2 SNEGSKA (reference sequence). J lost 5 bases, V lost 5 bases, and 6 bases had no gene match. The CDR3 spans 13 residues. The CDR3 coding sequence is TGCAGTGCTGGGACAGGGAGATCTACTGAAGCTTTCTTT. Its protein is CSAGTGRSTEAFF.

The gene calls are TRBV10-3 and TRBJ1-1, with D perhaps matching TRBD1 (5 bases). There are 14 residues in the CDR3. The V gene lost 3 bases and the J gene lost 8 bases, with 16 bases spanning the gap. From germline, CDR1 is ENHRY and CDR2 SYGVKD. CDR3 nucleotide sequence: TGTGCCATCAGTGAACAGGTTAGGAGCCCCGAAGCTTTCTTT. It specifies CAISEQVRSPEAFF.

In its sample, this clonotype was seen a few times. The chain uses TRBV20-1 and TRBJ2-7; D might be TRBD1 or TRBD2, each matching 5 bases. Looked up from germline, CDR1 is DFQATT and CDR2 is SNEGSKA (reference sequence). CDR3 length: 14 residues. Trimming removed 5 bases at V and 2 bases at J, with 16 bases between. This CDR3 is CSAPGDRSTYEQYF. CDR3 bases: TGCAGTGCTCCTGGGGACCGATCTACCTACGAGCAGTACTTC.

In its sample, this clonotype was seen many times. The CDR3 region is CSARGLNTGELFF. In DNA form, the CDR3 reads TGCAGTGCTAGAGGGCTGAACACCGGGGAGCTGTTTTTT. The chain uses TRBV20-1 and TRBJ2-2; D gene uncertain. The CDR3 has 13 residues. The V end lost 1 base, the J end lost 1 base, and 4 bases lay between the germline ends. The V gene's germline CDR1 is DFQATT and CDR2 SNEGSKA (reference sequence).

V gene TRBV20-1 combines with J gene TRBJ2-1, with D possibly being TRBD1 (5 bases). Germline-derived CDR1 and CDR2 are DFQATT and SNEGSKA (reference sequence). V gave up 3 bases and J gave up 8 bases, with 11 bases separating them. This CDR3 is built from 12 residues. CDR3 in amino acids: CSASGPRDEQFF. The CDR3 nucleotides are TGCAGTGCTAGCGGCCCCAGGGATGAGCAGTTCTTC.

This chain links TRBV5-1 with TRBJ2-1; D gene uncertain. Between the trimmed V and J ends, which lost 4 bases and 2 bases, there was a span of 10 bases. CDR1 and CDR2 from the germline V gene are SGHRS and YFSETQ. The CDR3 is made up of 14 amino acids. The CDR3 protein is CASSVGRTYNEQFF. The CDR3 nucleotides are TGCGCCAGCAGCGTCGGAAGGACCTACAATGAGCAGTTCTTC.

This clonotype was counted a few times. The chain employs TRBV7-9 and TRBJ1-5; D not certain. The CDR3 is 16 amino acids. The germline V and J ends were trimmed by 2 bases and 3 bases, with 14 bases remaining between them. The germline V gene has CDR1 SEHNR and CDR2 FQNEAQ (reference sequence). CDR3 nucleotides: TGTGCCAGCAGCTTAATCGACCCGGGTAACAATCAGCCCCAGCATTTT. It translates to CASSLIDPGNNQPQHF.

This clonotype has ten or more counts. J is TRBJ2-7 and V is TRBV6-2 or TRBV6-3, with D uncertain. This CDR3 region has 12 residues. Germline V gene data show CDR1 as MNHEY and CDR2 as SVGEGT. V lost 5 bases, J lost 2 bases, and 7 bases lay in between. The CDR3 spells CASSQSAYEQYF. DNA of the CDR3: TGTGCCAGCAGTCAGTCCGCCTACGAGCAGTACTTC.

The sample holds many counts of this clonotype. This chain connects TRBV5-1 to TRBJ2-7; 8 bases fit TRBD1. The CDR3 has 14 amino acids. V lost 4 bases to trimming and J lost 7 bases; unmatched junction nucleotides: 10. Germline CDR1 reads SGHRS; CDR2 reads YFSETQ. This chain's CDR3 is CASSMDGQGYEQYF. For the CDR3, the DNA is TGCGCCAGCAGCATGGACGGACAGGGTTATGAGCAGTACTTC.

This clonotype was picked up a small number of times. The chain couples TRBV29-1 to TRBJ2-1; tentative D call: TRBD2 (6 bases). In germline, CDR1 is SQVTM, CDR2 ANQGSEA. This CDR3 is 11 amino acids long. V was clipped by 8 bases and J by 10 bases, with 15 bases between them. CDR3 DNA sequence: TGCAGCTTTTCAAGGGGAGGAGAGCAGTTCTTC. Its translation: CSFSRGGEQFF.

This clonotype was recorded many times. This chain links TRBV12-3 or TRBV12-4 with TRBJ2-5; D is uncertain. The V end lost 3 bases, the J end lost 8 bases, and 10 bases lay between the germline ends. The CDR3 has 12 residues. CDR3 in DNA: TGTGCCAGCAGTTTGGACGCCGGAACCCAGTACTTC. Its protein is CASSLDAGTQYF.

The chain has TRBV7-8 and TRBJ2-7; 15 nucleotides line up with TRBD2. V dropped 5 bases and J dropped 2; count of bases not matched to a gene: 4. CDR1 is SGHVS, CDR2 FQNEAQ, per germline. The CDR3 runs to 16 residues. The CDR3 loop is CASSRTSGRAPYEQYF. In nucleotides, the CDR3 is TGTGCCAGCAGCCGGACTAGCGGGAGGGCGCCCTACGAGCAGTACTTC.

Ten or more counts support this clonotype. This chain links TRBV20-1 with TRBJ2-3, with D tentatively TRBD2 (5 bases). The CDR3 is 14 residues long. V lost 0 bases to trimming and J lost 3 bases, with 10 bases between them. The germline CDR1 and CDR2 sequences are DFQATT and SNEGSKA (reference sequence). The CDR3 region is CSARDFLATDTQYF. The DNA for the CDR3 is TGCAGTGCTAGAGATTTTTTAGCGACAGATACGCAGTATTTT.

This clonotype was picked up many times. The chain links TRBV5-1 to TRBJ2-4; D possibly corresponds to TRBD1 (6 bases). Germline CDR1 is SGHRS and CDR2 is YFSETQ. The CDR3 length is 14 residues. V lost 4 bases, J lost 1 base, and 9 bases lay in between. The DNA of the CDR3 is TGCGCCAGCAGCGGGCAGGGGGCCAAAAACATTCAGTACTTC. This encodes CASSGQGAKNIQYF.

This chain joins TRBV11-2 and TRBJ2-1; 7 bases fit TRBD1. This CDR3 has 14 residues. V lost 3 bases to trimming and J lost 8 bases; unmatched junction nucleotides: 7. Germline CDR1 is SGHAT and CDR2 is FQNNGV. CDR3 coding DNA: TGTGCCAGCAGCTTCGACAGGGTCACCCATGAGCAGTTCTTC. Translation: CASSFDRVTHEQFF.

J is TRBJ2-1 and V is TRBV20-1; 8 bases match TRBD2. With 0 bases clipped from V and 7 bases from J, the junction kept 11 bases outside the gene matches. The CDR3 has 16 residues. The germline gives CDR1 DFQATT, CDR2 SNEGSKA (reference sequence). The CDR3 DNA reads TGCAGTGCTAGAGATTCCGGACGGGAGGGCCTGAATGAGCAGTTCTTC. It translates to CSARDSGREGLNEQFF.

This clonotype has at least ten counts. The J gene is TRBJ1-5, the V gene TRBV12-3 or TRBV12-4; D is uncertain. The V gene lost 6 bases and the J gene lost 2 bases, with 11 bases spanning the gap. CDR3 length equals 14 residues. In nucleotides, the CDR3 is TGTGCCAGCAGCCGCAGCCTGGGCAATCAGCCCCAGCATTTT. Translated, it gives CASSRSLGNQPQHF.